The 5 T cell receptor beta chains below all came from one sample that was sequenced in a study of cytomegalovirus exposure and HLA in healthy donors. Amplification used 60 Vbeta primers and 13 Jbeta primers. Generated by immunoSEQ multiplex PCR, the TCRdb table keeps only in-frame clones and is missing some. This listing includes some 110,000 clones. The sequenced sample consisted of PBMCs. These receptors were obtained from a man between 18 and 29 years old in good health and CMV-seronegative.

This sequence joins TRBV6-1 and TRBJ2-7; D remains ambiguous. This CDR3 spans 12 amino acids. Trimming shortened V by 10 bases and J by 1 base, and 11 bases separated the two germline ends. Germline CDR1 MNHNS, CDR2 SASEGT. The CDR3 DNA reads as TGTGCCACTGTAACTGTTTCCTACGAGCAGTACTTC. Translation: CATVTVSYEQYF.

CDR3 DNA sequence: TGTGCCAGCAGTTCTACGGTCTACGAGCAGTACTTC. Residues: CASSSTVYEQYF. The chain carries TRBV6-5 and TRBJ2-7; D unresolved. Germline V gene data show CDR1 as MNHEY and CDR2 as SVGAGI. V shed 4 bases and J shed 3 bases, with 7 bases lying between them. The CDR3 spans 12 residues.

This chain joins TRBV5-1 and TRBJ1-1; D gene ambiguous. This CDR3 region has 14 residues. The germline V gene encodes CDR1 SGHRS and CDR2 YFSETQ. Trimming stripped 6 bases from V and 2 bases from J, with 14 bases between. CDR3 DNA sequence: TGCGCCAGCAACCGTCGAGGCCCCAACACTGAAGCTTTCTTT. Protein product: CASNRRGPNTEAFF.

This chain connects TRBV11-1 to TRBJ2-7; 9 nucleotides agree with TRBD1. The CDR3 consists of 16 residues. Unmatched junction bases numbered 8, after V lost 5 bases and J lost 0 bases. Germline CDR1 reads SGHAT; CDR2 reads FQDESV (reference sequence). In DNA, the CDR3 is TGTGCCAGCAGCAGGACAGGGGTCGATCCCTCCTACGAGCAGTACTTC. Residues: CASSRTGVDPSYEQYF.

V and J are TRBV5-1 and TRBJ2-7; D possibly corresponds to TRBD1 (6 bases). This CDR3 is 15 amino acids long. V was shortened by 3 bases and J by 3 bases, with 16 bases between the two germline ends. Germline assignment: CDR1 SGHRS and CDR2 YFSETQ. The CDR3 DNA reads as TGCGCCAGCAGCTCATATTCCGGGACAATCTACGAGCAGTACTTC. Protein: CASSSYSGTIYEQYF.